Listed here are 8 T cell receptor beta chains from one sample, sequenced in a study of blood T cell repertoires in COVID-19. The method was immunoSEQ multiplex PCR; TCRdb's version includes in-frame clones alone and lacks a portion of them. The data contain approximately 190,000 clones, around four fifths of them singletons. Sequenced sample: peripheral blood. These receptors originate from a woman between 65 and 79 years old with active or convalescent COVID-19.

This chain links TRBV4-2 with TRBJ2-1, with TRBD2 matching over 10 bases. Trimming cost V 3 bases and J 4 bases; bases outside gene matches: 12. This CDR3 comprises 18 residues. Per the germline V gene, CDR1 is LGHNA and CDR2 is YNFKEQ. The CDR3 DNA sequence: TGTGCCAGCAGCCAGGACCTGGATAGGACTAGCGGATACAATGAGCAGTTCTTC. Its translation: CASSQDLDRTSGYNEQFF.

The chain recombines TRBV5-8 with TRBJ2-1, with TRBD2 matching 7 bases. The V gene's germline CDR1 is SGHTS and CDR2 YDEGEE. The CDR3 totals 15 residues. V was pared by 0 bases and J by 4 bases, with 4 bases of the junction left unmatched. CDR3 region: CASSLGGRGYNEQFF. The CDR3 DNA reads TGTGCCAGCAGCTTGGGGGGGAGGGGATACAATGAGCAGTTCTTC.

This chain uses TRBV28 with TRBJ2-7; perhaps TRBD2 as D (6 bases). Germline V gives CDR1 MDHEN, CDR2 SYDVKM. Trimming took off 6 bases at V and 5 bases at J, with 14 bases between the two ends. The CDR3 is 13 residues long. CDR3 sequence (DNA): TGTGCCAGCAGGCCCCGCCCGGGGGACGAGCAGTACTTC. Translation gives CASRPRPGDEQYF. The whole variable domain, remainder taken from reference TRBV28 and TRBJ2-7, is DVKVTQSSRYLVKRTGEKVFLECVQDMDHENMFWYRQDPGLGLRLIYFSYDVKMKEKGDIPEGYSVSREKKERFSLILESASTNQTSMYLCASRPRPGDEQYFGPGTRLTVT.

This clone was recorded once. This specimen includes other DNA sequences encoding the same CDR3. J is TRBJ1-6 and V is TRBV2, with D possibly being TRBD1 (5 bases). Trimming left V 7 bases short and J 4 bases short, with 14 bases between. The CDR3 loop spans 15 amino acids. CDR1 and CDR2 (germline): SNHLY, FYNNEI. CDR3 nucleotides: TGTGCCAGCAAGGAAGGGGCCGGGTATAATTCACCCCTCCACTTT. This gives the protein CASKEGAGYNSPLHF.

This clone was counted only a few times. This chain connects TRBV27 to TRBJ2-5; the match to TRBD1 covers 8 bases. CDR1 MNHEY and CDR2 SMNVEV come from the germline V gene (reference sequence). The ends lost 5 bases at V and 1 base at J; junction bases unmatched: 15. This CDR3 has 18 residues. DNA for the CDR3: TGTGCCAGCAGTAACCGCGGGACAGGCTCGGTCTTCCAAGAGACCCAGTACTTC. It specifies CASSNRGTGSVFQETQYF.

This clone was recorded a few times. V is TRBV7-2 and J is TRBJ1-4, with a weak D call TRBD1 (5 bases). CDR3 size: 15 residues. Per the germline V gene, CDR1 is SGHTA and CDR2 is FQGNSA. Trimming stripped 0 bases from V and 8 bases from J, with 13 bases between. The CDR3, as DNA: TGTGCCAGCAGCTTAGCGGGTCGGACAACCGAAAAACTGTTTTTT. This gives the protein CASSLAGRTTEKLFF.

The CDR3 region is CASRLGQGYNEQFF. For the CDR3, the DNA is TGTGCCAGCCGCCTGGGACAGGGATACAATGAGCAGTTCTTC. The chain links TRBV19 to TRBJ2-1, with 9 bases matching TRBD1. The V and J ends lost 9 bases and 4 bases, in that order; junction bases with no gene match: 7. Germline loops: CDR1 LNHDA, CDR2 SQIVND (reference sequence). CDR3 length equals 14 residues.

The rearrangement links TRBV28 to TRBJ1-5, with 8 positions matching TRBD1. Looked up from germline, CDR1 is MDHEN and CDR2 is SYDVKM. The CDR3 sequence is 14 residues long. V lost 7 bases to trimming and J lost 3 bases; unmatched junction nucleotides: 5. The DNA of the CDR3 is TGTGCCAGCACCCGGACAGGGTACAATCAGCCCCAGCATTTT. Amino acids: CASTRTGYNQPQHF.